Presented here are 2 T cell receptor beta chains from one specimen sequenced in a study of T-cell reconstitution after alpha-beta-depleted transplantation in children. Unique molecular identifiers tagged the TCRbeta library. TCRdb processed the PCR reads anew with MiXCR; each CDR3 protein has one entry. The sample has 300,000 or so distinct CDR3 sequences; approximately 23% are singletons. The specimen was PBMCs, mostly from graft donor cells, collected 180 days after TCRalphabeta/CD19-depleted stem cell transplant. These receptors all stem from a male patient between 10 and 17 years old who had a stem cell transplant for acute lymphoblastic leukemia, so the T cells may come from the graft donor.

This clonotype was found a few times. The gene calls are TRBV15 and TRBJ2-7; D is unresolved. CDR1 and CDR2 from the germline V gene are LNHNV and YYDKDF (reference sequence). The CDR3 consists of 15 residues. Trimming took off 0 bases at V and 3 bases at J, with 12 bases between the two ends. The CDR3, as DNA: TGTGCCACCAGCAGAGATTTTGGCGGCCTCTACGAGCAGTACTTC. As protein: CATSRDFGGLYEQYF. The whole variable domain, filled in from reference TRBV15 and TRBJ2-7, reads DAMVIQNPRYQVTQFGKPVTLSCSQTLNHNVMYWYQQKSSQAPKLLFHYYDKDFNNEADTPDNFQSRRPNTSFCFLDIRSPGLGDTAMYLCATSRDFGGLYEQYFGPGTRLTVT.

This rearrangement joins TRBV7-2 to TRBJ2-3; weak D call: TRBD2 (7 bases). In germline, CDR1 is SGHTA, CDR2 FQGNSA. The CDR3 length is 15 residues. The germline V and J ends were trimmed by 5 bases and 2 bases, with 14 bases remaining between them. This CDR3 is CASSPQGRDTDTQYF. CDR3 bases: TGTGCCAGCAGCCCCCAGGGGAGGGACACAGATACGCAGTATTTT.